This T cell receptor (beta chain) appears in the sequencing data of a study of TIL therapy for anti-PD-1-resistant metastatic lung cancer. Findings and caveats of the study: Many TIL product clones were absent from baseline tumor, suggesting clonal contraction.

Time point specified: pre-treatment sample, taken before nivolumab and TIL therapy. Pleural nodules or supraclavicular lymph nodes made up most of the excised metastases sampled. The immunoSEQ assay was v3. The protocol was immunoSEQ multiplex PCR, while the TCRdb copy is restricted to in-frame clones and leaves out a portion. The sample has under 100,000 clones, around 71% seen once. To note about this clone: Its antigen is undetermined.

Sequencing used tumor tissue, obtained at baseline. This receptor was obtained from a person aged 25 to 85 with non-small cell lung cancer.

The CDR3 DNA reads TGTGCCAGTAGTATAACGGGGGATCAGCCCCAGCATTTT. Its translation: CASSITGDQPQHF. V gene TRBV19 combines with J gene TRBJ1-5, with D possibly being TRBD1 (5 bases). CDR1 and CDR2 from the germline V gene are LNHDA and SQIVND (reference sequence). Trimming cost V 2 bases and J 5 bases, with 7 bases left between them. This CDR3 region has 13 residues. The full variable domain, with the rest looked up from reference TRBV19 and TRBJ1-5, is DGGITQSPKYLFRKEGQNVTLSCEQNLNHDAMYWYRQDPGQGLRLIYYSQIVNDFQKGDIAEGYSVSREKKESFPLTVTSAQKNPTAFYLCASSITGDQPQHFGDGTRLSIL.